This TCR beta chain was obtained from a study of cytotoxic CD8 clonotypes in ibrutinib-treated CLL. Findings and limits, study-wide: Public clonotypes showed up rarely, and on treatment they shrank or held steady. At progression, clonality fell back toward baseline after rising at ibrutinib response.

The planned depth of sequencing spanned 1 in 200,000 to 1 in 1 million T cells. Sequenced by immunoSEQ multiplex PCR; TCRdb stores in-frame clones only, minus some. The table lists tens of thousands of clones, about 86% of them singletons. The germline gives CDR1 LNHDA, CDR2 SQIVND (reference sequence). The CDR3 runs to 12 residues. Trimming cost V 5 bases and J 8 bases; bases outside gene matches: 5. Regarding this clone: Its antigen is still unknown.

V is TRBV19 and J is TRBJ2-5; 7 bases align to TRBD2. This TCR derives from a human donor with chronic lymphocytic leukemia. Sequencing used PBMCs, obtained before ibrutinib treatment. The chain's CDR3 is CASSGAGETQYF. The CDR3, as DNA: TGTGCCAGTAGTGGTGCGGGAGAAACCCAGTACTTC. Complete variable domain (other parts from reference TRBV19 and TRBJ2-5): DGGITQSPKYLFRKEGQNVTLSCEQNLNHDAMYWYRQDPGQGLRLIYYSQIVNDFQKGDIAEGYSVSREKKESFPLTVTSAQKNPTAFYLCASSGAGETQYFGPGTRLLVL.